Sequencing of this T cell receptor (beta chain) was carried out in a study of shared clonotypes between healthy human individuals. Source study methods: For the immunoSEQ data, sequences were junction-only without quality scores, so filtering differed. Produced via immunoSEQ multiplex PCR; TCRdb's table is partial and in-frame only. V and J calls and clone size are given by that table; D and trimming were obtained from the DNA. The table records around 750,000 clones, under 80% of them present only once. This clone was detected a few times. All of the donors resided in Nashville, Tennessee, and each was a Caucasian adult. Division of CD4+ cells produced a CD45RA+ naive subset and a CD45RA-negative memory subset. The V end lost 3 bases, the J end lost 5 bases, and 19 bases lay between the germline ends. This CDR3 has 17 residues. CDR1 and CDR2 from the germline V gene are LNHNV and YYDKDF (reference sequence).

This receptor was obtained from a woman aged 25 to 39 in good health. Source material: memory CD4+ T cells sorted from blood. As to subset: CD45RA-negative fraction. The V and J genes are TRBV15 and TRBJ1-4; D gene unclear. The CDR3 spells CATSRVFDGIQNEKLFF. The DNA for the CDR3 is TGTGCCACCAGCAGGGTTTTTGACGGGATCCAGAATGAAAAACTGTTTTTT. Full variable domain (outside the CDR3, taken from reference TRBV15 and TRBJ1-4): DAMVIQNPRYQVTQFGKPVTLSCSQTLNHNVMYWYQQKSSQAPKLLFHYYDKDFNNEADTPDNFQSRRPNTSFCFLDIRSPGLGDTAMYLCATSRVFDGIQNEKLFFGSGTQLSVL.